Included here is one T cell receptor (beta chain) sequence, with context. Its cognate antigen is unknown. The data were taken from a study of pediatric ulcerative colitis. The repertoire was sequenced with immunoSEQ multiplex PCR; TCRdb's copy has only in-frame clones and lacks some. The sample carries about 11,000 clones, roughly 82% recorded once. Rectal tissue came from one to two pinch biopsies taken at colonoscopy. Controls: normal colonoscopy findings, no IBD within the following year. V shed 6 bases, J shed 9 bases, and the junction held 10 bases outside the gene matches. Germline V lookup: CDR1 MNHEY, CDR2 SVGAGI. This CDR3 is built from 15 residues. Findings and limits, study-wide: Rectal repertoires separated controls, mild-moderate and acute severe colitis. Two rectal CDR3 clonotypes occurred in all ulcerative colitis patients.

The sample taken for sequencing was gut tissue. This sequence was found in a girl between 10 and 17 years old who was a control in a study of pediatric ulcerative colitis. The rearrangement joins TRBV6-5 to TRBJ1-6, with 8 bases lining up with TRBD1. CDR3 amino acids: CASSRDRRTSSPLHF. The CDR3 DNA is TGTGCCAGCAGCCGGGACAGGCGGACCAGTTCACCCCTCCACTTT.